This is a list of T cell receptor beta chains from one sample in a study of blood T cell repertoires in COVID-19. The data were produced by immunoSEQ multiplex PCR, yet TCRdb's version contains in-frame clones alone and is incomplete. This sample yields about 330,000 clones, of which roughly 90% are seen a single time; under 6.5% belongs to the top ten. The sample consisted of peripheral blood. Receptors originate from a man aged 18 to 29 who had recovered from COVID-19. CDR3s include the opening cysteine and the closing phenylalanine or tryptophan. D genes are given only for firm matches. Size is omitted from some rows. Given values are once, few, many or a class for expanded clones.

cdr3_aa cdr3_nt v_call d_call clone_size j_call
CASRNTHPSSYEQYF TGTGCCAGCAGAAATACCCACCCGAGCTCCTACGAGCAGTACTTC TRBV6-5 . . TRBJ2-7
CASSLVGQDPYNEQFF TGTGCCAGCAGCTTAGTGGGTCAGGATCCCTACAATGAGCAGTTCTTC TRBV11-3 . . TRBJ2-1
CASSSPSGGTNNEQFF TGTGCCAGCAGCTCTCCTAGCGGGGGGACTAACAATGAGCAGTTCTTC TRBV5-4 TRBD2 once TRBJ2-1
CASSSQEYTGELFF TGTGCCAGTAGTTCACAGGAATACACCGGGGAGCTGTTTTTT TRBV19 . . TRBJ2-2
CASITGSGNTIYF TGTGCCAGCATCACAGGGTCTGGAAACACCATATATTTT TRBV2 . . TRBJ1-3
CASNTGQGPREQYF TGTGCCAGCAACACTGGACAGGGGCCTCGCGAGCAGTACTTC TRBV11-1 TRBD1 . TRBJ2-7
CSVGYGGGAFF TGCAGCGTTGGATACGGCGGTGGGGCTTTCTTT TRBV29-1 . . TRBJ1-1
CAISEGQLHYNEQFF TGTGCCATCAGTGAAGGACAGTTACATTACAATGAGCAGTTCTTC TRBV10-3 . . TRBJ2-1
CASSQDAGDRGYEQYF TGCGCCAGCAGCCAAGATGCGGGGGACAGGGGGTACGAGCAGTACTTC TRBV4-3 TRBD1 once TRBJ2-7
CASSLVAGDTQYF TGTGCCAGCAGCTTAGTAGCGGGAGATACGCAGTATTTT TRBV7-9 TRBD2 . TRBJ2-3
CASSIRRGPTEAFF TGTGCCAGTAGTATACGCAGGGGCCCCACTGAAGCTTTCTTT TRBV19 . few TRBJ1-1
CASGLPTAYGYTF TGTGCTAGTGGGTTGCCCACAGCTTATGGCTACACCTTC TRBV12-5 . . TRBJ1-2
CASSPLTGAAGNTIYF TGTGCCAGCTCACCCCTGACAGGGGCGGCAGGAAACACCATATATTTT TRBV18 TRBD1 . TRBJ1-3
CASSPFRDSPLHF TGTGCCAGCTCACCGTTCAGGGATTCACCCCTCCACTTT TRBV18 . . TRBJ1-6
CASSAQPNTEAFF TGTGCCAGCAGTGCACAGCCGAACACTGAAGCTTTCTTT TRBV25-1 . . TRBJ1-1
CASSLGLASTDTQYF TGTGCCAGCAGCTTGGGGTTAGCGAGCACAGATACGCAGTATTTT TRBV5-8 . . TRBJ2-3
CASSLQGNTEAFF TGCGCCAGCAGCCTACAGGGGAACACTGAAGCTTTCTTT TRBV5-1 . . TRBJ1-1
CASRGGTGVINEQFF TGTGCCAGCAGGGGCGGGACTGGAGTAATTAATGAGCAGTTCTTC TRBV6-6 . . TRBJ2-1
CASGSPGSGNTIYF TGTGCCAGCGGATCTCCGGGCTCTGGAAACACCATATATTTT TRBV11-2 . . TRBJ1-3
CASSYLLAGAPYEQYF TGTGCCAGCAGTTACCTACTAGCGGGAGCTCCCTACGAGCAGTACTTC TRBV6-5 TRBD2 once TRBJ2-7
CASSDPTGEIYEQYF TGTGCCAGCAGCGACCCTACAGGAGAGATCTACGAGCAGTACTTC TRBV2 . . TRBJ2-7
CASSSNPGVHEQYF TGTGCCAGCAGCTCCAACCCAGGGGTTCACGAGCAGTACTTC TRBV7-2 . . TRBJ2-7
CASRQGSQPQHF TGTGCCAGCAGACAGGGTAGCCAGCCCCAGCATTTT TRBV6-6 . few TRBJ1-5
CASSRTGGPFEQFF TGTGCCAGCAGTCGGACGGGAGGGCCGTTTGAGCAGTTCTTC TRBV7-9 TRBD2 . TRBJ2-1
CAWALAGTREQFF TGTGCCTGGGCACTAGCGGGGACCAGGGAGCAGTTCTTC TRBV30 TRBD2 . TRBJ2-1
CASSQDSKNYGYTF TGCGCCAGCAGCCAAGATAGTAAAAACTATGGCTACACCTTC TRBV4-1 . . TRBJ1-2
CASSQETSGSPFSGNEQFF TGTGCCAGCAGCCAGGAGACTAGCGGGAGTCCTTTCTCGGGCAATGAGCAGTTCTTC TRBV3-1/TRBV3-2 TRBD2 . TRBJ2-1
CASSLWDSQNTEAFF TGTGCCAGTAGTCTCTGGGACAGCCAGAACACTGAAGCTTTCTTT TRBV19 TRBD1 . TRBJ1-1
CASSRDTDSGNTIYF TGCGCCAGCAGCCGGGACACCGACTCTGGAAACACCATATATTTT TRBV5-1 . . TRBJ1-3
CASSQKGDREAQPQHF TGTGCCAGCAGCCAAAAGGGGGACAGGGAGGCTCAGCCCCAGCATTTT TRBV4-2 TRBD1 . TRBJ1-5
CASSFTGSTEAFF TGTGCCAGCAGCTTCACAGGGTCCACTGAAGCTTTCTTT TRBV11-2 . . TRBJ1-1
CASSSGQIYGYTF TGTGCCAGCAGCTCGGGACAGATCTATGGCTACACCTTC TRBV12-3/TRBV12-4 TRBD1 . TRBJ1-2
CASRTSGGLKWNEQFF TGTGCCAGCAGAACTAGCGGGGGCCTTAAGTGGAATGAGCAGTTCTTC TRBV7-9 TRBD2 . TRBJ2-1
CASSWTSQETQYF TGCGCCAGCAGCTGGACTAGCCAGGAGACCCAGTACTTC TRBV5-1 TRBD2 . TRBJ2-5
CASSWGGTEYNEQFF TGTGCCAGCAGCTGGGGTGGGACAGAGTACAATGAGCAGTTCTTC TRBV28 TRBD1 . TRBJ2-1
CASSIGTGDYGYGYTF TGCGCCAGCAGCATCGGGACAGGGGACTATGGATATGGCTACACCTTC TRBV5-1 TRBD1 once TRBJ1-2
CAWSVRGAPPYGYTF TGTGCCTGGAGTGTACGGGGGGCTCCCCCCTATGGCTACACCTTC TRBV30 . . TRBJ1-2
CASSIGQGGYEQYF TGTGCCAGTAGTATCGGGCAGGGTGGCTACGAGCAGTACTTC TRBV19 . . TRBJ2-7
CASSLAGQGVGETQYF TGTGCCAGCAGCCTCGCGGGACAGGGGGTTGGGGAGACCCAGTACTTC TRBV4-2 TRBD1 . TRBJ2-5
CSAQSRVGAFF TGCAGTGCTCAGAGCCGGGTTGGAGCTTTCTTT TRBV20-1 . . TRBJ1-1
CASSLSPGQAQTQYF TGTGCCAGCAGTCTAAGCCCGGGACAGGCGCAGACCCAGTACTTC TRBV6-5 TRBD1 . TRBJ2-5
CASRTSTTSEQYF TGCGCCAGCCGGACTAGCACTACTAGCGAGCAGTACTTC TRBV10-2 TRBD2 . TRBJ2-7
CASSYFSGGIYNEQFF TGTGCCAGCAGTTACTTTAGCGGGGGCATCTACAATGAGCAGTTCTTC TRBV27 TRBD2 . TRBJ2-1
CASSPILAAGELFF TGTGCCAGCAGCCCTATACTAGCAGCCGGGGAGCTGTTTTTT TRBV14 . . TRBJ2-2